The clone carrying this TCR beta chain showed up just a few times. Its antigen remains unidentified. This sample is drawn from a study of CD8+ T cells in alopecia areata. Background on the study: Percent affected scalp area, the SALT score, rated treated patients' severity.

General study points: There were many expanded lesional clones persisting in scalp and blood during tofacitinib. Compared with normal scalp, lesional scalp had higher clonality and more expanded CD8+ clones.

Sample treatment: oral pan-JAK inhibitor, 5-10 mg twice daily. It was from alopecia areata patients that lesional scalp punch biopsies and peripheral blood were collected. V gave up 2 bases and J gave up 4 bases, with 5 bases separating them. In germline, CDR1 is GTSNPN, CDR2 SVGIG (reference sequence). The CDR3 spans 11 residues. cDNA serving as the sequencing template came from extracted, reverse transcribed RNA. Only in-frame clones appear in the TCRdb table, and some are missing; sequencing was by immunoSEQ multiplex PCR. The sample holds around 150,000 clones, less than 80% seen once. This rearrangement joins TRBV30 to TRBJ1-1; D ambiguous. The source is a human donor with alopecia areata. This sample comprised CD4+ T cells sorted from blood, obtained at week 24, from a patient treated with tofacitinib. CDR3 sequence (DNA): TGTGCCTGGAGTCCCCTCACTGAAGCTTTCTTT. Translated: CAWSPLTEAFF.